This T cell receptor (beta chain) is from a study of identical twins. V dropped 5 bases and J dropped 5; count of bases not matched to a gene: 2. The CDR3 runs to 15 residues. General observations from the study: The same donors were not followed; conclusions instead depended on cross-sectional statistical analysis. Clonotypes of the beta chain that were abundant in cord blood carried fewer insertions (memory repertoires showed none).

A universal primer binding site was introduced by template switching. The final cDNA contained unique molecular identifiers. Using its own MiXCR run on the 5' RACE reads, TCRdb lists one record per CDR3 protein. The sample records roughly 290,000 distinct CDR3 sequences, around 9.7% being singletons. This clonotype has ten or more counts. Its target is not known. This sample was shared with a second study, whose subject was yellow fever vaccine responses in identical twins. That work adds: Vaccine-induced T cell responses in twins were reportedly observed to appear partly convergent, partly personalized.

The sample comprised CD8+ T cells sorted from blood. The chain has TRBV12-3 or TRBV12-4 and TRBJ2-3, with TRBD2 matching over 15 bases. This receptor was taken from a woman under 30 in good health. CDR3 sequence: CASSQGLAGGDTQYF. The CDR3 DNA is TGTGCCAGCAGTCAGGGACTAGCGGGAGGAGATACGCAGTATTTT.